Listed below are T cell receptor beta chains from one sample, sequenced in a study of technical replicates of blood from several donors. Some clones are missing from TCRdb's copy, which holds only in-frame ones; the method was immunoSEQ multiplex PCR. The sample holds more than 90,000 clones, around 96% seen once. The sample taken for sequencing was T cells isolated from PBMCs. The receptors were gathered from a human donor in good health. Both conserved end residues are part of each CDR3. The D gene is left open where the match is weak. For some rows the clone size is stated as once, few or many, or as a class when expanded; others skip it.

cdr3_aa: CASSPPNILSSGGADTQYF
cdr3_nt: TGTGCCAGCTCACCACCGAACATCCTTTCTAGCGGGGGGGCAGATACGCAGTATTTT
j_call: TRBJ2-3
d_call: TRBD2
v_call: TRBV18
clone_size: .

cdr3_aa: CAWSGGLAGPETQYF
cdr3_nt: TGTGCCTGGAGTGGGGGACTAGCGGGACCCGAGACCCAGTACTTC
j_call: TRBJ2-5
d_call: TRBD2
v_call: TRBV30
clone_size: .

cdr3_aa: CASSGLQGIGETQYF
cdr3_nt: TGTGCCAGCAGTGGACTACAGGGGATTGGAGAGACCCAGTACTTC
j_call: TRBJ2-5
d_call: TRBD1
v_call: TRBV25-1
clone_size: .

cdr3_aa: CAWSVQGRIYNQPQHF
cdr3_nt: TGTGCCTGGAGTGTACAGGGCAGGATCTACAATCAGCCCCAGCATTTT
j_call: TRBJ1-5
d_call: .
v_call: TRBV30
clone_size: .

cdr3_aa: CASSLLAGGSYEQYF
cdr3_nt: TGTGCCAGCAGCCTACTAGCGGGAGGGTCCTACGAGCAGTACTTC
j_call: TRBJ2-7
d_call: TRBD2
v_call: TRBV11-2
clone_size: once

cdr3_aa: CASSPWEGDTIYF
cdr3_nt: TGTGCCAGCAGCCCGTGGGAGGGGGACACCATATATTTT
j_call: TRBJ1-3
d_call: .
v_call: TRBV9
clone_size: .

cdr3_aa: CASSTPGQGYTEAFF
cdr3_nt: TGTGCCAGCAGTACCCCTGGGCAGGGGTATACTGAAGCTTTCTTT
j_call: TRBJ1-1
d_call: .
v_call: TRBV6-5
clone_size: .

cdr3_aa: CASSPEEGEAFF
cdr3_nt: TGCGCCAGCAGCCCAGAGGAGGGTGAAGCTTTCTTT
j_call: TRBJ1-1
d_call: .
v_call: TRBV4-3
clone_size: once

cdr3_aa: CASSLILRSAQETQYF
cdr3_nt: TGTGCCAGCAGCTTAATTTTACGTAGCGCCCAAGAGACCCAGTACTTC
j_call: TRBJ2-5
d_call: .
v_call: TRBV7-2
clone_size: .

cdr3_aa: CASSLSRNTEAFF
cdr3_nt: TGTGCCAGCAGTTTATCCAGGAACACTGAAGCTTTCTTT
j_call: TRBJ1-1
d_call: .
v_call: TRBV27
clone_size: .

cdr3_aa: CASSVRQGLGEQYF
cdr3_nt: TGTGCCAGCAGCGTTAGACAGGGGCTTGGCGAGCAGTACTTC
j_call: TRBJ2-7
d_call: TRBD1
v_call: TRBV6-6
clone_size: .

cdr3_aa: CASSDLGGVAYEQYF
cdr3_nt: TGTGCCAGCAGCGATCTTGGCGGGGTGGCCTACGAGCAGTACTTC
j_call: TRBJ2-7
d_call: .
v_call: TRBV27
clone_size: .

cdr3_aa: CASSVSLAGTETQYF
cdr3_nt: TGTGCCAGCAGCGTCTCCTTAGCGGGAACTGAGACCCAGTACTTC
j_call: TRBJ2-5
d_call: TRBD2
v_call: TRBV9
clone_size: .

cdr3_aa: CASSRPDRDTYGYTF
cdr3_nt: TGTGCCAGCTCACGGCCGGACAGGGATACGTATGGCTACACCTTC
j_call: TRBJ1-2
d_call: TRBD1
v_call: TRBV18
clone_size: .

cdr3_aa: CASSSTGVTLNQPQHF
cdr3_nt: TGTGCCAGCAGTTCTACAGGGGTCACCCTCAATCAGCCCCAGCATTTT
j_call: TRBJ1-5
d_call: TRBD1
v_call: TRBV6-5
clone_size: .

cdr3_aa: CASSPRGAGGFSYEQYF
cdr3_nt: TGTGCCAGCAGCCCCAGAGGGGCGGGAGGATTCTCCTACGAGCAGTACTTC
j_call: TRBJ2-7
d_call: TRBD2
v_call: TRBV7-3
clone_size: .